The following is a T cell receptor (beta chain) sequence with its context. Only in-frame clones appear in the TCRdb table, and some are missing; sequencing was by immunoSEQ multiplex PCR. The sample has around 60,000 clones, roughly 92% seen once. This sample is drawn from a study of T cell changes during pregnancy in multiple sclerosis. The CDR3 is made up of 16 amino acids. This chain links TRBV21-1 with TRBJ2-1; TRBD2 reflects the table's D call only, with no check against the DNA. TRBV21-1 is listed as a pseudogene. Sequenced here: CD8+ T cells from peripheral blood mononuclear cells, sampled in the third trimester of pregnancy. The origin of this receptor is a female donor with multiple sclerosis, enrolled in a pregnancy study. The CDR3 loop is CASSKGGSGGLNEQFF. In DNA, the CDR3 is TGTGCCAGCAGCAAAGGGGGTAGCGGGGGGCTAAATGAGCAGTTCTTC.